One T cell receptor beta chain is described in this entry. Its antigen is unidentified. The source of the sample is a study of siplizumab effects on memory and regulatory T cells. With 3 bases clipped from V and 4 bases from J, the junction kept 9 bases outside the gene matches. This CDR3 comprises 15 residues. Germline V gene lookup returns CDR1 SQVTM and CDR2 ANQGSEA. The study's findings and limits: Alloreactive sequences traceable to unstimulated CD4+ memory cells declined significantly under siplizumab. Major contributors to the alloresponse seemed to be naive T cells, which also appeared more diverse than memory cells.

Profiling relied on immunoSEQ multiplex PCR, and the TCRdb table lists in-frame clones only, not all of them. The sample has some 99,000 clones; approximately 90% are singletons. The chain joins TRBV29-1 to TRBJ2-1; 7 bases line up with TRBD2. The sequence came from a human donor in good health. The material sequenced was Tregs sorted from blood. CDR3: CSVEVRLADYNEQFF. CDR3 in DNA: TGCAGCGTTGAGGTAAGGCTAGCGGATTACAATGAGCAGTTCTTC.